This T cell receptor (beta chain) appears in the sequencing data of a study of blood T cell repertoires in COVID-19. This CDR3 has 12 residues. Germline CDR1 reads SNHLY; CDR2 reads FYNNEI. With 4 bases removed from V and 2 bases from J, the gap between germline ends came to 5 bases. Libraries were prepared by immunoSEQ multiplex PCR; TCRdb keeps only in-frame clonotypes and omits some of them. The table lists 180,000 or so clones, more than 75% of them singletons. The source of this sequence is a woman in her seventies with acute or convalescent COVID-19. Sequencing used peripheral blood. The V call is TRBV2, the J call TRBJ1-1, with D unresolved. Here the CDR3 DNA reads TGTGCCAGCAGTGGAGATAACACTGAAGCTTTCTTT. Translating it yields CASSGDNTEAFF.